This paragraph covers one T cell receptor beta chain sequence. The source of the sample is a study of blood T cell repertoires in COVID-19. The germline V gene encodes CDR1 SGDLS and CDR2 YYNGEE. The CDR3 runs 14 residues. Trimming stripped 3 bases from V and 0 bases from J, with 8 bases between. Clones were sequenced by immunoSEQ multiplex PCR, and TCRdb holds only the in-frame ones, with some missing. The sample includes about 320,000 clones, roughly 87% of them seen just once. The specimen sequenced was PBMCs or T cells enriched from blood (not recorded which). The rearrangement uses TRBV9 and TRBJ2-3; no clear D. The receptor's source is a woman in her 30s who had recovered from COVID-19. CDR3 DNA sequence: TGTGCCAGCAGCGCTCGGAGTAGCACAGATACGCAGTATTTT. Translating gives CASSARSSTDTQYF.